This TCR beta chain was recorded in a study of beta chain features in type 1 diabetes. Study context: Healthy donors and patients had similar age, gender and cell yields.

General observations from the study: Shorter TCRB CDR3s, moderately but significantly so, marked every one of the four CD4+ subsets in Type 1 diabetes patients.

One heparinised draw of blood, averaging about 110 mL, came from each donor. The study reverse transcribed the entire isolated RNA, so it sequenced expressed TCRB transcripts. TCRdb's table, derived via immunoSEQ multiplex PCR, lists solely in-frame clones and lacks some. Here the sample spans about 370,000 clones, around 9.6% being singletons. V lost 3 bases and J lost 2, with 11 bases in between. There are 15 residues in the CDR3. The germline gives CDR1 SNHLY, CDR2 FYNNEI. On this clone: As yet, its antigen is unknown.

The specimen sequenced was central memory CD4+ T cells from blood. This clonotype was sampled from a young man with type 1 diabetes. The V and J genes are TRBV2 and TRBJ1-5; D unresolved. The CDR3 loop reads CASSENMPGNQPQHF. The CDR3 nucleotides are TGTGCCAGCAGTGAGAACATGCCTGGCAATCAGCCCCAGCATTTT.